The next 5 T cell receptor beta chains were all read from a single sample in a study of T cells in Graves' hyperthyroidism and ophthalmopathy. TCR beta CDR3 regions were amplified from RNA. With the HTBI primer set, the TCR CDR3 went through a first round of RT-PCR. One entry per CDR3 protein results from TCRdb running MiXCR on the multiplex PCR reads. Of 410,000 or so distinct CDR3 sequences listed, roughly 14% are singletons. The sequencing input was blood. The origin of the receptors is a man between 18 and 35 years old with Graves' ophthalmopathy.

This clonotype was seen more than once but under ten times. The chain carries TRBV24-1 and TRBJ2-2; tentative D call: TRBD2 (5 bases). V was trimmed by 3 bases and J by 1 base, leaving 20 bases between them. The CDR3 is 19 amino acids. In germline, CDR1 is KGHDR, CDR2 SFDVKD. Here the CDR3 reads CATSDPHGRPGKNTGELFF. The CDR3, as DNA: TGTGCCACCAGTGATCCTCATGGACGGCCCGGGAAGAACACCGGGGAGCTGTTTTTT.

This clonotype was seen a few times. This chain uses TRBV11-3 with TRBJ2-2; D is possibly TRBD1 (6 bases). CDR1 and CDR2 from the germline V gene are SGHNT and YENEEA. V lost 7 bases, J lost 4 bases, and 10 bases lay in between. The CDR3 has 13 residues. CDR3 sequence reads: CASNRVSTGELFF. The CDR3 nucleotides are TGTGCCAGCAACAGGGTATCCACCGGGGAGCTGTTTTTT.

This clonotype was picked up many times. The chain has TRBV7-6 and TRBJ2-7, with D possibly matching TRBD2 (5 bases). This CDR3 spans 13 amino acids. V shed 4 bases and J shed 7 bases, with 14 bases lying between them. Per germline, CDR1 SGHVS and CDR2 FNYEAQ. The CDR3 DNA reads TGTGCCAGCAGCTCCCTGACTGGGAGTGAGCAGTACTTC. As protein: CASSSLTGSEQYF. The full variable domain, rest sourced from reference TRBV7-6 and TRBJ2-7, is GAGVSQSPRYKVTKRGQDVALRCDPISGHVSLYWYRQALGQGPEFLTYFNYEAQQDKSGLPNDRFSAERPEGSISTLTIQRTEQRDSAMYRCASSSLTGSEQYFGPGTRLTVT.

In its sample, this clonotype was seen a few times. The chain joins TRBV24-1 to TRBJ2-2; D gene uncertain. Germline V lookup: CDR1 KGHDR, CDR2 SFDVKD. This CDR3 is 14 amino acids long. V lost 1 base and J 5 bases, leaving 7 bases between the germline ends. For the CDR3, the DNA is TGTGCCACCAGTGATTTCTGGGGAACCGGGGAGCTGTTTTTT. This encodes CATSDFWGTGELFF.

This clonotype was picked up many times. The chain is built from TRBV24-1 and TRBJ2-7, with 9 bases aligning to TRBD1. From germline, CDR1 is KGHDR and CDR2 SFDVKD. After removal of 1 base from V and 2 bases from J, the junction contained 8 bases not matched to a gene. The CDR3 is 17 residues long. CDR3 amino acids: CATSDFARQGGTYEQYF. CDR3 nucleotides: TGTGCCACCAGTGATTTCGCCCGACAGGGGGGTACCTACGAGCAGTACTTC.